This T cell receptor beta chain comes out of a study of cytomegalovirus exposure and HLA in healthy donors. Repertoires were generated with immunoSEQ multiplex PCR, while TCRdb's copy carries only in-frame clones and drops some. The table has 250,000 or so clones, 87% seen once; the top ten hold 2% to 3%. Germline loops: CDR1 SGHRS, CDR2 YFSETQ. The V gene lost 2 bases and the J gene lost 1 base, with 7 bases spanning the gap. CDR3 length equals 13 residues. The receptor comes from a man aged 18 to 29 in good health and CMV-seronegative. Sequencing was performed on PBMCs. The gene calls are TRBV5-1 and TRBJ2-7; the D gene is possibly TRBD1 (6 bases). The CDR3 loop reads CASSFDRSYEQYF. The CDR3 coding sequence is TGCGCCAGCAGCTTTGACAGGTCCTACGAGCAGTACTTC.